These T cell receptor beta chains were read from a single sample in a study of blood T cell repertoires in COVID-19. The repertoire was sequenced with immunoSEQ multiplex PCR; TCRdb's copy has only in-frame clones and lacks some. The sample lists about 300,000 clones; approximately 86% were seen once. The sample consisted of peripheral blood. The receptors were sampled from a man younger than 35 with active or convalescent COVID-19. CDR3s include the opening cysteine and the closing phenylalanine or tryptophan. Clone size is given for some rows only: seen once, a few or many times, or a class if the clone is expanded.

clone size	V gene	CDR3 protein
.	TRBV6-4	CASSEQERGEQFF
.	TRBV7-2	CASSLPPWYRGQETQYF
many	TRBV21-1	CATPGGTSGGIGTDTQYF
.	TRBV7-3	CASSFGGNLDTQYF
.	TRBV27	CASSSGLSEAFF
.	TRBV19	CASSIGEAGNQPQHF
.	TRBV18	CASSPEPATEAFF
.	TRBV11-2	CASSLGPPGFNYGYTF
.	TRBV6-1	CASSDTGFGNTIYF
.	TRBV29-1	CSVVQNTEAFF
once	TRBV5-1	CASSFGGRDNEQFF
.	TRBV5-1	CASSFRGYEQYF
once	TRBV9	CASSVGGIGSPLHF
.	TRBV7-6	CASSDDRGTRTEAFF
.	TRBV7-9	CASSRDRGDQPQHF
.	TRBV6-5	CASRETGTSTYEQYF
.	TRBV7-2	CASSLEGQGRTEAFF
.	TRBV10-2	CASSEEEGRLSANTGELFF
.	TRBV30	CAWSRGGGQPQHF
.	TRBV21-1	CASSKGPYRGREQYF
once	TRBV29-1	CSVGRGGEKLFF
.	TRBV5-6	CASSLGPASTEAFF
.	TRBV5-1	CASSKMPQGAENTIYF
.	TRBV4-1	CASSHEITGSSYGYTF
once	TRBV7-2	CASSPGGTRTEAFF
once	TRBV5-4	CASSPDRGPYEQYF
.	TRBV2	CASSSGTLSTDTQYF
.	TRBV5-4	CASRAGGSDNEQFF
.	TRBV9	CASTGGQGVYGEQFF
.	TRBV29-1	CSVEGGSFGQGVSDTQYF
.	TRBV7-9	CASSTRGWGTDTQYF
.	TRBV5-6	CASSRDRDINTEAFF
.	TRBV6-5	CASILPERGYEQYF
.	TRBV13	CASSSLGTPWGYTF
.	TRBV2	CASSEASSGVYNEQFF
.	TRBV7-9	CASSPSGSISYEQYF
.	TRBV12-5	CASGFSQYEQYF
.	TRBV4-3	CASSQDSGQHYEQYF
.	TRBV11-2	CASSLDPGSGYTF
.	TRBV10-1	CASSESTSGFPYEQYF